Presented here are 10 T cell receptor beta chains from one specimen sequenced in a study of T cells after yellow fever vaccination. MiXCR was run by TCRdb on the 5' RACE reads, yielding one entry per CDR3 protein. The table shows under 600,000 distinct CDR3 sequences, with roughly 13% occurring only once. Sample: PBMCs, taken on the day of the yellow fever booster vaccination. All receptors derive from a man under 40 who received the YFV17D yellow fever vaccine.

V gene TRBV4-3 combines with J gene TRBJ2-3; the D gene is possibly TRBD1 (5 bases). Germline values: CDR1 LGHNA, CDR2 YSLEER. This CDR3 is built from 15 residues. V was shortened by 3 bases and J by 4 bases, with 14 bases between the two germline ends. CDR3 residues: CASSQLLQGADTQYF. CDR3 DNA: TGCGCCAGCAGCCAGTTGTTGCAGGGCGCAGATACGCAGTATTTT.

CDR3 amino acids: CASSLSGLRETQYF. The CDR3 DNA is TGTGCCAGCAGCCTATCAGGGTTACGGGAGACCCAGTACTTC. The chain recombines TRBV7-2 with TRBJ2-5; TRBD1 is a possible D gene (5 bases). This CDR3 has 14 amino acids. CDR1 is SGHTA and CDR2 is FQGNSA in the germline V gene. V lost 5 bases and J lost 5, with 15 bases in between.

CDR3 region: CASSLWTGTHEQYF. CDR3 coding DNA: TGTGCCAGCAGTCTTTGGACAGGGACCCACGAGCAGTACTTC. The J gene is TRBJ2-7, the V gene TRBV12-3 or TRBV12-4; 8 positions agree with TRBD1. The V gene end was trimmed by 5 bases and the J gene end by 5 bases; junction bases not matched to a gene: 8. This CDR3 is built from 14 residues.

The V call is TRBV5-1, the J call TRBJ1-4; a weak D match, TRBD1 (5 bases). Trimming took off 4 bases at V and 13 bases at J, with 14 bases between the two ends. The CDR3 length is 12 residues. Germline CDR1 reads SGHRS; CDR2 reads YFSETQ. CDR3 residues: CASSQREGLLFF. CDR3 in DNA: TGCGCCAGCAGCCAGCGTGAGGGGCTACTGTTTTTT.

This clonotype occurred a few times. The CDR3 nucleotides read TGTGCCAGCAGCGTTCAGGGAGGCGAGCAGTACTTC. Protein: CASSVQGGEQYF. J is TRBJ2-7 and V is TRBV9, with D maybe TRBD2 (6 bases). CDR1 is SGDLS, CDR2 YYNGEE, per germline. The CDR3 is 12 residues long. Trimming shortened V by 2 bases and J by 6 bases, and 9 bases separated the two germline ends.

In its sample, this clonotype was seen a few times. V is TRBV30 and J is TRBJ2-3, with D uncertain. CDR1 and CDR2 (germline): GTSNPN, SVGIG (reference sequence). Trimming shortened V by 0 bases and J by 0 bases, and 7 bases separated the two germline ends. CDR3 size: 14 residues. Written as DNA, the CDR3 is TGTGCCTGGAGTGTTGGTCAGAGCACAGATACGCAGTATTTT. Translated, it gives CAWSVGQSTDTQYF.

The rearrangement uses TRBV7-2 and TRBJ1-2; D may be TRBD1 (5 bases). Germline V gene sequence: CDR1 SGHTA, CDR2 FQGNSA. Trimming pared 3 bases from V and 8 bases from J, leaving 10 bases between. The CDR3 runs 12 residues. The chain's CDR3 is CASSFQGEGYTF. The CDR3 DNA sequence: TGTGCCAGCAGCTTCCAGGGAGAGGGCTACACCTTC.

This clonotype was seen a few times. J is TRBJ2-5 and V is TRBV7-2, with D possibly being TRBD1 (5 bases). V lost 7 bases and J lost 7, with 10 bases in between. CDR1 is SGHTA and CDR2 is FQGNSA in the germline V gene. This CDR3 contains 11 residues. The CDR3 region is CASTSQGTQYF. The CDR3 DNA follows: TGTGCCAGCACTTCCCAGGGGACCCAGTACTTC.

This clonotype was found a few times. The genes are TRBV7-2 and TRBJ2-1; 10 nucleotides align to TRBD2. The V segment lost 5 bases and the J segment 2 bases; nucleotides outside the gene matches: 6. Germline lookup yields CDR1 SGHTA and CDR2 FQGNSA. The CDR3 is 16 amino acids. This chain's CDR3 is CASSTLAGEAYNEQFF. The CDR3 region has the DNA TGTGCCAGCAGCACCCTAGCGGGGGAAGCCTACAATGAGCAGTTCTTC. The whole variable domain, remainder taken from reference TRBV7-2 and TRBJ2-1, is GAGVSQSPSNKVTEKGKDVELRCDPISGHTALYWYRQSLGQGLEFLIYFQGNSAPDKSGLPSDRFSAERTGGSVSTLTIQRTQQEDSAVYLCASSTLAGEAYNEQFFGPGTRLTVL.

This clonotype has just a few counts. CDR3 sequence (DNA): TGTGCCAGCCACCGGGACGCCGTCTCTGGAAACACCATATATTTT. Translating gives CASHRDAVSGNTIYF. The J gene is TRBJ1-3, the V gene TRBV6-1; D may be TRBD1 (5 bases). Germline CDR1 reads MNHNS; CDR2 reads SASEGT. The V end lost 8 bases, the J end lost 0 bases, and 14 bases lay between the germline ends. The CDR3 sequence is 15 residues long.